This is a list of T cell receptor beta chains from one sample in a study of long-term antiretroviral therapy in people with HIV. Measured with immunoSEQ multiplex PCR; TCRdb has only the in-frame clones, and not every one. The sample contains 30,000 to 40,000 clones, roughly 80% of which appear only once. Sequences were derived from unsorted PBMCs, sampled 2 years after starting antiretroviral therapy. The origin of the receptors is a woman in her fifties or sixties with HIV. The CDR3 runs from the conserved cysteine through the conserved F or W.

TRBJ2-5,TRBV21-1,15,CAVTPTVRGEETQYF
TRBJ2-5,TRBV6-5,15,CASSPSMAAAATQYF
TRBJ2-2,TRBV9,16,CASSVGGSGYTGELFF
TRBJ2-3,TRBV19,16,CASSSPGGGSGDTQYF
TRBJ2-1,TRBV5-1,15,CASSLERGAYNEQFF
TRBJ1-4,TRBV6-1,13,CASSTRTDEKLFF
TRBJ2-5,TRBV29-1,13,CSARDSREKTQYF
TRBJ2-3,TRBV5-1,16,CASSLTSGGETDTQYF
TRBJ1-2,TRBV30,14,CAWSRSGTGSGYTF
TRBJ1-2,TRBV6-5,12,CASSYSGVGYTF
TRBJ2-3,TRBV14,14,CASSQSGEADTQYF
TRBJ1-6,TRBV9,16,CASSDSSTSYNSPLHF
TRBJ2-5,TRBV13,16,CASSNKGGPPPETQYF
TRBJ2-7,TRBV7-6,14,CASSPSSSAYEQYF
TRBJ1-1,TRBV5-1,15,CASSLFNGEGTEAFF
TRBJ1-2,TRBV7-9,14,CASSRGAELYGYTF
TRBJ1-1,TRBV5-1,14,CASSGGQGGSSAFF
TRBJ1-1,TRBV6-5,13,CASSYSNGGTAFF
TRBJ1-1,TRBV5-8,15,CASSPVTGSNTEAFF
TRBJ2-5,TRBV19,14,CASSIRGGVETQYF
TRBJ2-2,TRBV11-3,15,CASSLDRANTGELFF
TRBJ2-3,TRBV5-8,18,CASSLFGTRTQGTDTQYF
TRBJ2-2,TRBV7-9,15,CASSPQTGLVGELFF
TRBJ1-5,TRBV4-1,15,CASSQGTDSNQPQHF
TRBJ1-1,TRBV6-6,13,CASSLYLDTEAFF
TRBJ1-2,TRBV5-5,13,CASSVGGPLSYTF
TRBJ1-1,TRBV15,15,CATSRDRALNTEAFF
TRBJ2-1,TRBV10-1,15,CASSVRGSSYNEQFF
TRBJ2-1,TRBV5-1,13,CASSLRETDEQFF
TRBJ1-2,TRBV7-3,15,CASSLRPDRVYGYTF
TRBJ2-5,TRBV7-7,16,CASSLLVTPYQETQYF
TRBJ2-7,TRBV19,14,CASSIQRSVYEQYF
TRBJ2-4,TRBV2,12,CASSLSGNIQYF
TRBJ1-5,TRBV6-1,13,CASWAGSNQPQHF
TRBJ2-5,TRBV30,13,CAWSLGQKETQYF
TRBJ2-5,TRBV5-1,13,CASSLAVTETQYF
TRBJ1-4,TRBV18,14,CASSPGTPNEKLFF
TRBJ1-2,TRBV7-2,13,CASSPTGVYGYTF
TRBJ2-2,TRBV2,14,CASGGTAAPGELFF
TRBJ2-7,TRBV7-9,12,CASSPWERLEYF
TRBJ2-1,TRBV10-2,13,CASSDSSYNEQFF
TRBJ2-7,TRBV23-1,19,CASSQFPTSAGPKSGRQYF
TRBJ2-6,TRBV4-1,16,CASSHGTGTGANVLTF
TRBJ1-3,TRBV7-2,14,CASSLGQVGNTIYF
TRBJ2-7,TRBV30,14,CAWSAGTGPYEQYF
TRBJ1-2,TRBV14,17,CASSQESLTDSRYGYTF
TRBJ1-2,TRBV5-1,14,CASSFGEANYGYTF
TRBJ2-7,TRBV6-6,14,CASRSLSGLYEQYF
TRBJ1-1,TRBV6-1,13,CASSDTGNTEAFF
TRBJ2-5,TRBV7-6,14,CASSFYRGAETQYF
TRBJ2-7,TRBV12-5,12,CASGSDSYEQYF
TRBJ2-3,TRBV30,14,CAGRWTGRTDTQYF
TRBJ2-2,TRBV7-3,14,CASSPWGGTGELFF